The subject of this entry is one T cell receptor beta chain. Its matching antigen is unknown. The sample belongs to a study of cytomegalovirus exposure and HLA in healthy donors. Trimming removed 1 base at V and 0 bases at J, with 11 bases between. The CDR3 consists of 15 residues. Germline CDR1 SGHDT, CDR2 YYEEEE. Vbeta (60) and Jbeta (13) primers were used in the PCR. TCRdb's table, derived via immunoSEQ multiplex PCR, lists solely in-frame clones and lacks some. The sample yields 150,000 to 200,000 clones, 65% to 85% seen once. Study-level findings and limits: The presence/absence work took it that sequencing depth was about the same across donors.

The source of this sequence is a man aged 60-69 years in good health and CMV-seronegative. The V and J genes are TRBV5-6 and TRBJ2-7, with D possibly being TRBD2 (5 bases). Material: PBMCs. CDR3 sequence (DNA): TGTGCCAGCAGCTTGCGCGGAGGTAGCTCCTACGAGCAGTACTTC. This gives the protein CASSLRGGSSYEQYF. The entire variable domain, with the rest obtained from reference TRBV5-6 and TRBJ2-7, is as follows: DAGVTQSPTHLIKTRGQQVTLRCSPKSGHDTVSWYQQALGQGPQFIFQYYEEEERQRGNFPDRFSGHQFPNYSSELNVNALLLGDSALYLCASSLRGGSSYEQYFGPGTRLTVT.